The 32 T cell receptor beta chains below come from one sample, sequenced in a study of T cells after yellow fever vaccination. TCRdb reanalysed the 5' RACE reads using MiXCR and keeps one entry per CDR3 protein. The sample includes approximately 300,000 distinct CDR3 sequences, 9.5% to 12% of them seen just once. The specimen comprised CD4+ T cells sorted from PBMCs, sampled 45 days after the yellow fever booster vaccination. The receptor source for this set is a man aged 18-30 years who received the YFV17D yellow fever vaccine.

The V gene is TRBV18, the J gene TRBJ2-7; 8 nucleotides align to TRBD1. The germline gives CDR1 KGHSH, CDR2 LQKENI. V lost 3 bases, J lost 3 bases, and 10 bases stayed unmatched. The CDR3 is 16 amino acids. CDR3 sequence reads: CASSPQPGQGYYEQYF. Here the CDR3 DNA reads TGTGCCAGCTCACCCCAACCCGGACAGGGTTACTACGAGCAGTACTTC.

The chain has TRBV24-1 and TRBJ1-5, with D perhaps matching TRBD1 (6 bases). Trimming took 7 bases from V and 2 from J, leaving 14 bases between them. Per the germline V gene, CDR1 is KGHDR and CDR2 is SFDVKD. The CDR3 length is 15 residues. The CDR3 region has the DNA TGTGCCACCAGCAAGGGGGGCTCGGGCAATCAGCCCCAGCATTTT. Translating it yields CATSKGGSGNQPQHF.

The chain uses TRBV5-8 and TRBJ1-2, with no clear D. The CDR3 sequence is 11 residues long. Trimming stripped 3 bases from V and 5 bases from J, with 5 bases between. In germline, CDR1 is SGHTS, CDR2 YDEGEE. In nucleotides, the CDR3 is TGTGCCAGCAGCTGGGAGTATGGCTACACCTTC. This translates into CASSWEYGYTF.

This clonotype appeared a few times. The gene calls are TRBV5-4 and TRBJ2-3; a weak D match, TRBD1 (5 bases). The V gene lost 2 bases and the J gene lost 4 bases, with 11 bases spanning the gap. Germline values: CDR1 SGHNT, CDR2 YYREEE (reference sequence). The CDR3 is made up of 14 amino acids. The CDR3 DNA is TGTGCCAGCAGCTTTAAGCAGGGTTCAGATACGCAGTATTTT. Its protein is CASSFKQGSDTQYF.

This clonotype was recorded many times. The J gene is TRBJ1-6, the V gene TRBV10-3; D gene unclear. CDR3 length equals 14 residues. Germline CDR1 and CDR2: ENHRY and SYGVKD. V gave up 0 bases and J gave up 6 bases, with 6 bases separating them. The CDR3 sequence is CAISESKGNSPLHF. The CDR3 DNA reads as TGTGCCATCAGTGAGTCGAAGGGTAATTCACCCCTCCACTTT.

Only a few counts were recorded for this clonotype. V is TRBV29-1 and J is TRBJ1-2; the D gene is possibly TRBD1 (5 bases). Trimming pared 4 bases from V and 0 bases from J, leaving 9 bases between. Germline loops: CDR1 SQVTM, CDR2 ANQGSEA. The CDR3 runs to 13 residues. CDR3 sequence: CSVALGANYGYTF. CDR3 DNA: TGCAGCGTTGCGCTAGGGGCTAACTATGGCTACACCTTC.

This rearrangement joins TRBV6-5 to TRBJ2-7; the D gene is possibly TRBD1 (7 bases). CDR1 MNHEY and CDR2 SVGAGI come from the germline V gene. CDR3 length equals 13 residues. The V gene lost 8 bases and the J gene lost 3 bases, with 14 bases spanning the gap. This CDR3 reads CASGPRDSYEQYF. In nucleotides, the CDR3 is TGTGCCAGCGGACCGCGGGACAGCTACGAGCAGTACTTC.

This chain links TRBV6-6 with TRBJ1-5, with D maybe TRBD1 (6 bases). The CDR3 sequence is 17 residues long. Germline V gives CDR1 MNHNY, CDR2 SVGAGI (reference sequence). Between the trimmed V and J ends, which lost 6 bases and 0 bases, there was a span of 18 bases. CDR3 region: CASSPPDSDYSNQPQHF. CDR3 nucleotides: TGTGCCAGCAGCCCACCGGACAGTGATTATAGCAATCAGCCCCAGCATTTT.

To note about this clonotype: One end of the junction varies from germline; a read error may be responsible. The V gene is TRBV6-2 or TRBV6-3, the J gene TRBJ1-5; D not resolved. CDR1 and CDR2 (germline): MNHEY, SVGEGT. The length of the CDR3 is 14 residues. DNA of the CDR3: TGTGCCAGCAACGACGGGAGCTTAAATCAGCCCCAGCATTTC. Its protein product is CASNDGSLNQPQHF.

This clonotype was observed a handful of times. The rearrangement links TRBV7-2 to TRBJ2-5, with TRBD2 matching 9 bases. V shed 3 bases and J 4 bases; nucleotides not matched to a gene: 6. The CDR3 totals 15 residues. From germline, CDR1 is SGHTA and CDR2 FQGNSA. CDR3: CASSFGLAGVETQYF. The CDR3 DNA reads as TGTGCCAGCAGCTTCGGGTTAGCGGGGGTAGAGACCCAGTACTTC.

The count of this clonotype is one. The chain uses TRBV7-6 and TRBJ2-7, with D possibly TRBD2 on 5 matching bases. Per the germline V gene, CDR1 is SGHVS and CDR2 is FNYEAQ. V was shortened by 1 base and J by 4 bases, with 8 bases between the two germline ends. This CDR3 region has 13 residues. This CDR3 is CASSLGREYEQYV. DNA for the CDR3: TGTGCCAGCAGCTTAGGACGGGAATACGAGCAGTACGTC.

V is TRBV20-1 and J is TRBJ1-6, with D perhaps TRBD1 (5 bases). The CDR3 contains 13 residues. V was pared by 0 bases and J by 9 bases, with 9 bases between. Germline V gene data show CDR1 as DFQATT and CDR2 as SNEGSKA (reference sequence). CDR3 bases: TGCAGTGCTAGAGATGGGGGGTTTTCACCCCTCCACTTT. Protein product: CSARDGGFSPLHF.

This clonotype was detected a few times. CDR3 in amino acids: CASTPPGGSTDTQYF. CDR3 nucleotide sequence: TGTGCCAGCACCCCACCCGGGGGAAGCACAGATACGCAGTATTTT. This chain connects TRBV2 to TRBJ2-3; the D gene is possibly TRBD2 (6 bases). Germline lookup yields CDR1 SNHLY and CDR2 FYNNEI. The V gene lost 7 bases and the J gene lost 0 bases, with 14 bases spanning the gap. The CDR3 has 15 amino acids.

About this clonotype: Because the CDR3 is missing its conserved closing phenylalanine or tryptophan, this is likely a read error. The limits of the CDR3 on the DNA are not certain, so only TCRdb's listed CDR3 is given. The CDR3 protein is CASSFYQLGLVFL. The chain couples TRBV7-2 to TRBJ2-3; TRBD2, the D gene given by the table, was not confirmed from the DNA. Germline loops: CDR1 SGHTA, CDR2 FQGNSA. The CDR3 contains 13 residues when both ends are counted.

This clonotype was observed a few times. V is TRBV18 and J is TRBJ1-1; TRBD1 is a possible D gene (6 bases). The CDR3 loop spans 15 amino acids. Germline CDR1 and CDR2: KGHSH and LQKENI. Trimming took 4 bases from V and 4 from J, leaving 16 bases between them. CDR3 DNA sequence: TGTGCCAGCTCACGAAACAGGGATCTGGGCACTGAAGCTTTCTTT. Protein: CASSRNRDLGTEAFF.

This clonotype has more than one count but fewer than ten. This rearrangement joins TRBV27 to TRBJ1-1; D is ambiguous. This CDR3 spans 14 amino acids. The V end was cut by 2 bases, the J end by 1 base, with 8 bases between. The germline CDR1 and CDR2 sequences are MNHEY and SMNVEV (reference sequence). CDR3 in DNA: TGTGCCAGCAGTTTACGGGAGAAGAACACTGAAGCTTTCTTT. Translating gives CASSLREKNTEAFF.

This clonotype came up a few times. This chain joins TRBV7-9 and TRBJ1-1; D may be TRBD1 (5 bases). Germline assignment: CDR1 SEHNR and CDR2 FQNEAQ (reference sequence). CDR3 length: 15 amino acids. Trimming removed 4 bases at V and 1 base at J, with 13 bases between. CDR3 DNA: TGTGCCAGCAGCTCAGGGTTAGTGGGGAACACTGAAGCTTTCTTT. It translates to CASSSGLVGNTEAFF.

A few counts support this clonotype. This chain connects TRBV10-3 to TRBJ2-7; 7 bases map to TRBD2. The CDR3 is 14 residues long. V lost 2 bases to trimming and J lost 6 bases; unmatched junction nucleotides: 7. Per the germline V gene, CDR1 is ENHRY and CDR2 is SYGVKD. The chain's CDR3 is CAISEGLGPLEQYV. For the CDR3, the DNA is TGTGCCATCAGTGAGGGACTAGGGCCCCTCGAGCAGTACGTC.

This clonotype came up many times. V gene TRBV5-1 combines with J gene TRBJ2-7; no definite D call. This CDR3 has 14 amino acids. From germline, CDR1 is SGHRS and CDR2 YFSETQ. Trimming took off 0 bases at V and 0 bases at J, with 7 bases between the two ends. The DNA for the CDR3 is TGCGCCAGCAGCTTGGACCTTAGCTCCTACGAGCAGTACGTC. Protein: CASSLDLSSYEQYV.

The genes are TRBV6-5 and TRBJ1-3; D may be TRBD1 (6 bases). This CDR3 has 16 residues. Germline V CDR1 and CDR2: MNHEY, SVGAGI. V shed 2 bases and J shed 0 bases, with 11 bases lying between them. Written as DNA, the CDR3 is TGTGCCAGCAGTTACCAGGGGCTAGCCTCTGGAAACACCATATATTTT. Translating gives CASSYQGLASGNTIYF.

This clonotype was counted only a few times. This chain's CDR3 is CASSAENTGELFF. CDR3 bases: TGTGCCAGCAGTGCGGAGAACACCGGGGAGCTGTTTTTT. The V and J genes are TRBV6-1 and TRBJ2-2; unclear D gene. The germline V gene has CDR1 MNHNS and CDR2 SASEGT. The germline V and J ends were trimmed by 4 bases and 1 base, with 4 bases remaining between them. The CDR3 loop spans 13 amino acids.

At least ten counts were recorded for this clonotype. The chain joins TRBV9 to TRBJ2-3, with TRBD2 matching 9 bases. Germline CDR1 SGDLS, CDR2 YYNGEE. CDR3 size: 16 residues. Trimming took 1 base from V and 2 from J; bases not matched to a gene: 5. The CDR3 DNA is TGTGCCAGCAGCGTAAGCACTAGCGGGCCCACAGATACGCAGTATTTT. This codes for CASSVSTSGPTDTQYF.

The V and J genes are TRBV20-1 and TRBJ2-1; D tentatively fits TRBD1 or TRBD2 (5 bases each). Trimming took off 1 base at V and 3 bases at J, with 13 bases between the two ends. The CDR3 runs 15 residues. Germline CDR1 reads DFQATT; CDR2 reads SNEGSKA (reference sequence). The CDR3 sequence is CSARAMGRLYNEQFF. The DNA of the CDR3 is TGCAGTGCTAGAGCCATGGGACGACTCTACAATGAGCAGTTCTTC.

The rearrangement uses TRBV5-5 and TRBJ2-5, with 7 bases fitting TRBD2. V shed 7 bases, J shed 3 bases, and the junction held 9 bases outside the gene matches. The germline CDR1 and CDR2 sequences are SGHKS and YYEKEE (reference sequence). CDR3 length: 14 residues. The CDR3 sequence is CASLPQRGEETQYF. In DNA, the CDR3 is TGTGCCAGCCTTCCCCAGCGGGGAGAAGAGACCCAGTACTTC.

In its sample, this clonotype was seen a few times. The chain links TRBV5-6 to TRBJ2-7; the D gene is possibly TRBD1 (6 bases). The CDR3 covers 15 residues. Germline V gene data show CDR1 as SGHDT and CDR2 as YYEEEE. The V end was cut by 6 bases, the J end by 6 bases, with 22 bases between. DNA for the CDR3: TGTGCCAGCACCCATTGGACAGCCCGAAGAGGCGAGCAGTACGTC. Its protein is CASTHWTARRGEQYV.

This clonotype showed up just a few times. The J gene is TRBJ1-4, the V gene TRBV9; possibly TRBD1 for D (5 bases). This CDR3 has 15 residues. CDR1 is SGDLS and CDR2 is YYNGEE in the germline V gene. V shed 4 bases and J shed 6 bases, with 16 bases lying between them. CDR3 DNA: TGTGCCAGCAGCTCCCAGGGACGCGGTGATGAAAAACTGTTTTTT. Its protein is CASSSQGRGDEKLFF.

The chain employs TRBV12-5 and TRBJ2-7; D is undetermined. Germline V gene lookup returns CDR1 LGHNT and CDR2 FRNRAP. CDR3 length equals 14 residues. V was cut by 0 bases and J by 2 bases, with 8 bases left in between. DNA for the CDR3: TGTGCTAGTGGTTTGGTTTCTAATACCTACGAGCAGTACTTC. This sequence encodes CASGLVSNTYEQYF.

The chain joins TRBV5-4 to TRBJ2-5, with 7 positions matching TRBD1. The CDR3 loop spans 14 amino acids. CDR1 and CDR2 from the germline V gene are SGHNT and YYREEE (reference sequence). V shed 5 bases, J shed 2 bases, and the junction held 6 bases outside the gene matches. CDR3 region: CASRSGTVQETQYF. As DNA, the CDR3 is TGTGCCAGCAGATCCGGGACAGTTCAAGAGACCCAGTACTTC. The full variable domain, rest sourced from reference TRBV5-4 and TRBJ2-5, is ETGVTQSPTHLIKTRGQQVTLRCSSQSGHNTVSWYQQALGQGPQFIFQYYREEENGRGNFPPRFSGLQFPNYSSELNVNALELDDSALYLCASRSGTVQETQYFGPGTRLLVL.

This clonotype showed up just a few times. This chain uses TRBV6-5 with TRBJ1-2; TRBD1 agrees at 8 bases. The CDR3 runs 16 residues. Trimming took 8 bases from V and 4 from J; bases not matched to a gene: 15. Germline CDR1 MNHEY, CDR2 SVGAGI. The CDR3 region is CASGFWIGTGGYGYTF. The CDR3 region has the DNA TGTGCCAGCGGATTCTGGATCGGAACAGGGGGCTATGGCTACACCTTC.

This clonotype turned up a few times. The chain uses TRBV11-2 and TRBJ1-2; D not certain. V was shortened by 3 bases and J by 8 bases, with 13 bases between the two germline ends. Germline loops: CDR1 SGHAT, CDR2 FQNNGV. The CDR3 length is 13 residues. The CDR3 is CASSLLGTKGYTF. The CDR3 DNA is TGTGCCAGCAGCTTGCTGGGAACCAAAGGCTACACCTTC.

This clonotype showed up just a few times. The chain employs TRBV6-2 or TRBV6-3 and TRBJ2-1, with D possibly being TRBD1 (6 bases). Trimming removed 6 bases at V and 13 bases at J, with 19 bases between. The CDR3 extends over 13 amino acids. Germline CDR1 reads MNHEY; CDR2 reads SVGEGT. CDR3 bases: TGTGCCAGCAGGGACAGCAGTATCGGACGACAGTTCTTC. Protein product: CASRDSSIGRQFF.

The table lists this clonotype with a few counts. The chain links TRBV6-1 to TRBJ1-1; D possibly corresponds to TRBD1 (5 bases). Germline CDR1 and CDR2: MNHNS and SASEGT. The V gene lost 4 bases and the J gene lost 0 bases, with 9 bases spanning the gap. The CDR3 loop spans 14 amino acids. Here the CDR3 reads CASSVQTVNTEAFF. As DNA, the CDR3 is TGTGCCAGCAGTGTCCAGACAGTGAACACTGAAGCTTTCTTT.